One sample yielded the 3 T cell receptor beta chains listed below, sequenced in a study of graft-versus-host responses after intestinal transplantation. Processing was applied to graft tissue in order to liberate intraepithelial and lamina propria lymphocytes. Assay: immunoSEQ multiplex PCR; the TCRdb copy retains only in-frame clones and omits some. The sample lists 14,000 to 15,000 clones; roughly 60% were seen once. The sample here was ileum tissue, taken 524 days after transplant. Receptors originate from a human patient who received an intestinal transplant, so some T cells may come from the graft donor.

The sample holds a few counts of this clone. The chain employs TRBV5-3 and TRBJ1-1, with 8 bases fitting TRBD1. TRBV5-3 is an ORF, and what it does is uncertain. Trimming removed 5 bases from V and 3 bases from J; junction bases left unmatched: 12. This CDR3 has 16 residues. The CDR3 nucleotides read TGTGCCAGAAGACACGGGACAGGATTCATGCACACTGAAGCTTTCTTT. Translated: CARRHGTGFMHTEAFF.

This sequence joins TRBV29-1 and TRBJ2-3, with D perhaps TRBD2 (7 bases). Germline V gene lookup returns CDR1 SQVTM and CDR2 ANQGSEA. The length of the CDR3 is 15 residues. Trimming left V 3 bases short and J 3 bases short, with 16 bases between. Here the CDR3 DNA reads TGCAGCGTTGATCTAAGTCGGGGGGCAACAGATACGCAGTATTTT. It translates to CSVDLSRGATDTQYF.

This clone has more than one count but fewer than ten. The rearrangement uses TRBV5-5 and TRBJ2-7; D remains unclear. CDR1 is SGHKS, CDR2 YYEKEE, per germline (reference sequence). The CDR3 covers 14 residues. The V end was cut by 0 bases, the J end by 2 bases, with 9 bases between. The CDR3 loop reads CASSLDRSAYEQYF. The CDR3 DNA follows: TGTGCCAGCAGCTTGGATCGCAGTGCCTACGAGCAGTACTTC.